This note documents a single T cell receptor beta chain sequence. Its specificity is unknown. The data were taken from a study of shared clonotypes between healthy human individuals. This CDR3 region has 15 residues. Between the trimmed V and J ends, which lost 7 bases and 0 bases, there was a span of 12 bases. Germline CDR1 reads MDHEN; CDR2 reads SYDVKM. It was across several immunoSEQ plates that each subset's genomic DNA was evenly split. Libraries were prepared by immunoSEQ multiplex PCR; TCRdb keeps only in-frame clonotypes and omits some of them. This table holds approximately 330,000 clones, 73% found once. Study-level findings and limits: Limited genetic and exposure-history diversity came from having few donors.

The clonotype originates from a man aged 30-40 years in good health. The rearrangement uses TRBV28 and TRBJ2-2; weak D call: TRBD1 (6 bases). The sample comprised memory CD4+ T cells sorted from blood. Subset: CD45RA-negative fraction. The CDR3 DNA sequence: TGTGCCAGCACTTCAGGGGCGGCGAACACCGGGGAGCTGTTTTTT. Translated: CASTSGAANTGELFF.